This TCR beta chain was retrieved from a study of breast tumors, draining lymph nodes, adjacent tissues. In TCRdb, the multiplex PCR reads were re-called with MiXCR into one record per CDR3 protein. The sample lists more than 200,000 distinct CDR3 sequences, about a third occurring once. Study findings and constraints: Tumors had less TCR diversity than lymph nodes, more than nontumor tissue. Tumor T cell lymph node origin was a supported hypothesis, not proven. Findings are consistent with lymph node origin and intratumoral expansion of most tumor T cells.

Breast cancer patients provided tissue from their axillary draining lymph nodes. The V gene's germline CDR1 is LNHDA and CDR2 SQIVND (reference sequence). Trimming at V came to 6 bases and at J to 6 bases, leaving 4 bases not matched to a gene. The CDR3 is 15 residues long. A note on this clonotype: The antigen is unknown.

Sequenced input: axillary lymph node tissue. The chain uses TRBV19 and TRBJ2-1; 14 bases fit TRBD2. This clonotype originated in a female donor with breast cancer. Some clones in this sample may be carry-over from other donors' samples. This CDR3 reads CASRGTSGSVNEQFF. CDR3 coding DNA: TGTGCCAGTAGAGGGACTAGCGGGAGTGTCAATGAGCAGTTCTTC.